The present TCR beta chain was sequenced within a study of cytomegalovirus exposure and HLA in healthy donors. Background on the study: There were about 85 million unique TCRs (from HLA-typed donors) in an early data release.

Healthy people donating bone marrow made up the donors. PCR primers comprised 60 Vbeta and 13 Jbeta primers. Sequenced by immunoSEQ multiplex PCR; TCRdb stores in-frame clones only, minus some. The table includes 150,000 to 200,000 clones, approximately 80% detected once. Findings and caveats of the study: A later analysis by the authors found several of the most significant clusters apparently linked to common viral pathogens. Follow-up analysis later connected one missense variant in DCLRE1C with trimming of TCR beta V- and J-genes.

The CDR3 has 14 residues. CDR1 is KGHSH and CDR2 is LQKENI in the germline V gene. Worth noting for this clone: Its antigen is unknown. At one boundary the junction diverges from the germline segment, which might be a read error.

The TCR sequence derives from a man younger than 30 in good health and CMV-seropositive. The sequencing sample was made of PBMCs. This rearrangement joins TRBV18 to TRBJ2-7; D possibly corresponds to TRBD2 (6 bases). The CDR3 DNA is TGTGCCAGCCCACCGGGTGCCACGGACTACGAGCAGTATTTC. Amino acid sequence: CASPPGATDYEQYF.